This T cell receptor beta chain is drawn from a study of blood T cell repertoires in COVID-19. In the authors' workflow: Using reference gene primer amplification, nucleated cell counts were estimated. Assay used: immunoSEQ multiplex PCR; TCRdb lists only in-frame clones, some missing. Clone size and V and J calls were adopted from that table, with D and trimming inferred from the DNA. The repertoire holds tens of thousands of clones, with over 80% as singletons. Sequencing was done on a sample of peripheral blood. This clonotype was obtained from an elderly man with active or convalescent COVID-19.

CDR3 protein: CASSPDRDGSPLHF. The CDR3 DNA reads as TGTGCCAGCAGTCCGGACAGGGATGGCTCACCCCTCCACTTT. The chain recombines TRBV6-5 with TRBJ1-6; 8 nucleotides line up with TRBD1. J was trimmed by 10 bases and V by 5 bases; bases with no gene match: 7. Germline lookup yields CDR1 MNHEY and CDR2 SVGAGI. The CDR3 spans 14 residues.